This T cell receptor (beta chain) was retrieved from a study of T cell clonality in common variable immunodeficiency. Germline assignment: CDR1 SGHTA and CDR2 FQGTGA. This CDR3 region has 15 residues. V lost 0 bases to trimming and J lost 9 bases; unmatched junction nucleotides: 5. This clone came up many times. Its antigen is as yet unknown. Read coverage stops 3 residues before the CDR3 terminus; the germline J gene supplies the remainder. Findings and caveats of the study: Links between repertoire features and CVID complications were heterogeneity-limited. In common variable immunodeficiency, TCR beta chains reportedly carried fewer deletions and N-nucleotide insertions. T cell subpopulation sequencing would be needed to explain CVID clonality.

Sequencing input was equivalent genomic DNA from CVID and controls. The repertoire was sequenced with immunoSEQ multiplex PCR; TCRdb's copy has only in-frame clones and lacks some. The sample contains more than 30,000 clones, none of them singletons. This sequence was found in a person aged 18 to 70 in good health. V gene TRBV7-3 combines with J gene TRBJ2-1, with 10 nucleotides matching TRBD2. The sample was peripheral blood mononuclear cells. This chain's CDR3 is CASSLTAGGPAEQFF. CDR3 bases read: TGTGCCAGCAGCTTAACAGCGGGAGGGCCAGCTGAG.